A selection of T cell receptor beta chains follows, all from one sample in a study of blood T cell repertoires in COVID-19. This table comes from immunoSEQ multiplex PCR, and its TCRdb copy is limited to in-frame clones, with some not included. The sample yields roughly 75,000 clones, 86% seen once. The specimen sequenced was peripheral blood. The receptors shown here come from an older man in a cohort sampled during active COVID-19. Each CDR3 is given with its conserved first and last residue. D genes are given only for firm matches. Where a row states a size, it is once, few, many or the class of an expanded clone; other rows omit it.

>TRBJ2-1|TRBD2|-|TRBV19
TGTGCCACGACAGAGCGGGGTTTAGGTGAGCAGTTCTTC
CATTERGLGEQFF
>TRBJ2-5|-|-|TRBV4-1
TGCGCCAGCAGCCACCTCTCGGAGGGAAGGGGAGAGACCCAGTACTTC
CASSHLSEGRGETQYF
>TRBJ2-1|TRBD2|-|TRBV9
TGTGCCAGCAGTGTCGGGGGGGAAAGCTCCTACAATGAGCAGTTCTTC
CASSVGGESSYNEQFF
>TRBJ2-5|-|-|TRBV12-5
TGTGCTAGTGGTTTGGTAATCGGCGGTCTGGCCCCGGGGGAGACCCAGTACTTC
CASGLVIGGLAPGETQYF
>TRBJ2-5|-|-|TRBV6-5
TGTGCCAGCAGTTACGCAGAAGAGACCCAGTACTTC
CASSYAEETQYF
>TRBJ2-2|TRBD1|-|TRBV18
TGTGCCAGCTCCCCCCGACCGGGACAGGGTGTAGCCGGGGAGCTGTTTTTT
CASSPRPGQGVAGELFF
>TRBJ1-1|-|-|TRBV5-1
TGCGCCAGCAGCCCCCACACGATCCCGAACACTGAAGCTTTCTTT
CASSPHTIPNTEAFF
>TRBJ2-7|-|once|TRBV7-2
TGTGCCAGCACCCCCACAGGGTCCCGGCGCGAGCAGTACTTC
CASTPTGSRREQYF
>TRBJ1-2|-|-|TRBV4-2
TGTGCCAGCAGCCAGGCCACAGGGACTAGTAACTATGGCTACACCTTC
CASSQATGTSNYGYTF
>TRBJ1-1|TRBD1|-|TRBV10-3
TGTGCCATCAGTGAGTCGTCCGGGACAGGGTCTAAAACTGAAGCTTTCTTT
CAISESSGTGSKTEAFF
>TRBJ2-3|-|-|TRBV20-1
TGCAGTGCTAGAGCGACAGATACGCAGTATTTT
CSARATDTQYF
>TRBJ1-2|-|-|TRBV7-9
TGTGCCAGCAGCCCAGGTTTTAGCTATGGCTACACCTTC
CASSPGFSYGYTF
>TRBJ2-2|TRBD2|-|TRBV25-1
TGTGCCAGCAGAAGCGGGGGGACGAACACCGGGGAGCTGTTTTTT
CASRSGGTNTGELFF